The sample holds a few counts of the clone carrying this T cell receptor (beta chain). Trimming cost V 5 bases and J 4 bases; bases outside gene matches: 4. From germline, CDR1 is SGHTA and CDR2 FQGNSA. CDR3 length equals 15 residues. Expressed TCRB transcripts were sequenced because the isolated RNA had all been reverse transcribed beforehand. This table comes from immunoSEQ multiplex PCR, and its TCRdb copy is limited to in-frame clones, with some not included. The top ten hold around 0.02% of the sample, which has hundreds of thousands of clones, 17% seen once. This specimen belongs to a study of beta chain features in type 1 diabetes.

This receptor was identified in a woman in her late teens or twenties in good health. This chain uses TRBV7-2 with TRBJ2-3, with 12 bases that match TRBD2. Sequenced: naive CD4+ T cells from blood. The CDR3 reads CASSHPSGRADTQYF. CDR3 nucleotide sequence: TGTGCCAGCAGCCATCCTAGCGGGAGGGCAGATACGCAGTATTTT. The full variable domain, in which reference TRBV7-2 and TRBJ2-3 provide the parts outside the CDR3, is GAGVSQSPSNKVTEKGKDVELRCDPISGHTALYWYRQSLGQGLEFLIYFQGNSAPDKSGLPSDRFSAERTGGSVSTLTIQRTQQEDSAVYLCASSHPSGRADTQYFGPGTRLTVL.